This T cell receptor (beta chain) stems from a study of cytomegalovirus exposure and HLA in healthy donors. Broader study findings: Rare TCR sequences predominated, though certain public TCRs were found in many donors. DRB1 had the most TCR associations and HLA-C the fewest, a later analysis found, with rates varying by HLA locus.

PCR amplification relied on 60 Vbeta primers (plus 13 Jbeta primers). Assay: immunoSEQ multiplex PCR; the TCRdb copy retains only in-frame clones and omits some. The sample table includes some 34,000 clones. Points on this clone: Antigen: not known.

The source of this sequence is a man aged 35 to 55 in good health and CMV-seronegative. The sequencing sample was made of PBMCs.

For the CDR3, the DNA is TGTGCCAGCAGCCCCGTCACGAGTTATGCCCAGGGGACTCAGTACTTC. Translation: CASSPVTSYAQGTQYF. The V gene is TRBV11-2, the J gene TRBJ2-4; possibly TRBD1 for D (6 bases). Germline V gives CDR1 SGHAT, CDR2 FQNNGV. V lost 5 bases and J lost 12, with 26 bases in between. This CDR3 region has 16 residues.